This TCR beta chain is from a study of T-cell memory formation after mild COVID-19. Study details: In these data, TCR clusters were largely donor specific. Broader study findings: Researchers report contracting CD4+ clones mostly in CM and EM, with CD8+ clones in EMRA.

As regards this clonotype: The antigen is undetermined.

TCR alpha and TCR beta cDNA libraries carrying sample barcodes and UMIs came from 5'RACE with constant-segment primers. A single record per CDR3 protein comes from TCRdb applying MiXCR to the 5' RACE reads. The repertoire holds around 200,000 distinct CDR3 sequences, with more than 25% as singletons. Germline CDR1 reads SNHLY; CDR2 reads FYNNEI. The CDR3 has 15 residues. Germline trimming cut 4 bases from V and 9 bases from J; bases unmatched to any gene: 11. The rearrangement joins TRBV2 to TRBJ2-1, with TRBD2 matching 8 bases. Sequencing used PBMCs or a T cell subset sorted from them (not recorded which). This TCR derives from an adult woman who had mild COVID-19 (a few samples of this study predate the infection). Cell type and time point are not known. In nucleotides, the CDR3 is TGTGCCAGCAGTGGTTCGGGACTAGGGATGGGTGAGCAGTTCTTC. Translating gives CASSGSGLGMGEQFF.